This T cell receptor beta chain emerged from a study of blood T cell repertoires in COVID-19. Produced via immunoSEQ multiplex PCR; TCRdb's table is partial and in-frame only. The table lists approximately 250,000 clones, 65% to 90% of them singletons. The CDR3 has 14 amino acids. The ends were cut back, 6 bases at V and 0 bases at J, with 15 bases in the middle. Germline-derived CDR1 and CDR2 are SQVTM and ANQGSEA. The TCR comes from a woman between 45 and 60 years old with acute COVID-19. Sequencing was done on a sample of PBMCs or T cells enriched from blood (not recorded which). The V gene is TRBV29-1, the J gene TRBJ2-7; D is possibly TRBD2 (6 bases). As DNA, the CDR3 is TGCAGCGTCTCGGGACTTCTGAGCTCCTACGAGCAGTACTTC. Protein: CSVSGLLSSYEQYF.